The present TCR beta chain was sequenced within a study of blood T cell repertoires in COVID-19. Using immunoSEQ multiplex PCR, the repertoire was profiled, and TCRdb retains in-frame clones only, with some absent. The profile shows 150,000 to 200,000 clones, roughly 85% of them singletons. V gave up 4 bases and J gave up 4 bases, with 15 bases separating them. The CDR3 covers 15 residues. CDR1 is SGHRS, CDR2 YFSETQ, per germline. The sequenced material came from peripheral blood. This chain joins TRBV5-1 and TRBJ1-3; TRBD1 is a possible D gene (6 bases). The sequence was collected from a man in his fifties with active or convalescent COVID-19. This CDR3 is CASSPGQSSGNTIYF. DNA for the CDR3: TGCGCCAGCAGCCCGGGACAAAGCTCGGGAAACACCATATATTTT.